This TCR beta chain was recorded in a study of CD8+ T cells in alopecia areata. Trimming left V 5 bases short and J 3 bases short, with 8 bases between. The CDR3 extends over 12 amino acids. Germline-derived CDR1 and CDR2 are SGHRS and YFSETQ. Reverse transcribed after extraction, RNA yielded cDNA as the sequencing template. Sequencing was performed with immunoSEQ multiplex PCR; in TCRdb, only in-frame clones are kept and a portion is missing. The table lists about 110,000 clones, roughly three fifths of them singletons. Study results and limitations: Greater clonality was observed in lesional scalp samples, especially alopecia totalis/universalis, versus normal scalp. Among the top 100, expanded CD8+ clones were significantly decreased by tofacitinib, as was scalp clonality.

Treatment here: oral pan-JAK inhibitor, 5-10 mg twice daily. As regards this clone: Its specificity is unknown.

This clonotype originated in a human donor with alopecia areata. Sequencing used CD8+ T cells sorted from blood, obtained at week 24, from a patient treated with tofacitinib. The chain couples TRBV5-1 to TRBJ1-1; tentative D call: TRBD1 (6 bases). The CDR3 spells CASSAGDTEAFF. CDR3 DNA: TGCGCCAGCAGTGCAGGGGACACTGAAGCTTTCTTT.